This T cell receptor beta chain was obtained from a study of blood T cell repertoires in COVID-19. Profiling relied on immunoSEQ multiplex PCR, and the TCRdb table lists in-frame clones only, not all of them. Altogether 200,000 to 250,000 clones are present, approximately 87% being singletons, with the ten largest covering 2% to 2.5%. V was cut by 2 bases and J by 5 bases, with 5 bases left in between. The germline V gene encodes CDR1 GTSNPN and CDR2 SVGIG (reference sequence). There are 11 residues in the CDR3. This receptor was taken from a woman between 45 and 60 years old with acute or convalescent COVID-19. This rearrangement joins TRBV30 to TRBJ2-3; D is unresolved. Sequencing was done on a sample of peripheral blood. CDR3 sequence (DNA): TGTGCCTGGAGTCCGAGAGATACGCAGTATTTT. It yields the protein CAWSPRDTQYF.